Below are 32 T cell receptor beta chains sequenced from a single sample in a study of T-cell reconstitution after alpha-beta-depleted transplantation in children. As it was prepared, the TCRbeta library received unique molecular identifiers. TCRdb reprocessed the PCR reads with MiXCR, giving one entry per CDR3 protein. Altogether over 150,000 distinct CDR3 sequences are present, 5% to 6.5% being singletons, with the ten largest covering about 4.4%. The sequencing here drew on PBMCs, taken before TCRalphabeta/CD19-depleted stem cell transplant. Source of these receptors: a girl under three years old with combined immunodeficiency, due to receive a stem cell transplant.

V usage is TRBV24-1 and J usage is TRBJ2-1; perhaps TRBD1 as D (8 bases). Trimming left V 7 bases short and J 8 bases short, with 26 bases between. CDR3 size: 17 residues. From germline, CDR1 is KGHDR and CDR2 SFDVKD. The CDR3 protein is CATSGTGQSGIRDEQFF. The CDR3 DNA sequence: TGTGCCACCAGCGGGACAGGACAGAGCGGGATTCGGGATGAGCAGTTCTTC.

This clonotype has ten or more counts. V usage is TRBV20-1 and J usage is TRBJ2-3; D could derive from TRBD1 or TRBD2 (5 bases each). The CDR3 is 17 amino acids. Germline CDR1 reads DFQATT; CDR2 reads SNEGSKA (reference sequence). Trimming cost V 6 bases and J 0 bases, with 22 bases left between them. The CDR3 bases are TGCAGTGCCCCCGTAAGCTCCGGGGCCGCTAGCACAGATACGCAGTATTTT. The encoded protein is CSAPVSSGAASTDTQYF.

This clonotype was counted at least ten times. This chain connects TRBV4-1 to TRBJ2-1; 8 bases line up with TRBD2. V was pared by 4 bases and J by 3 bases, with 8 bases of the junction left unmatched. The CDR3 consists of 16 residues. Germline CDR1 reads MGHRA; CDR2 reads YSYEKL. The CDR3 is CASSLLAANIYNEQFF. The CDR3, as DNA: TGCGCCAGCAGCCTACTAGCGGCCAACATCTACAATGAGCAGTTCTTC.

Of note for this clonotype: A much bigger clone sits one base away, suggesting this may be a read error. The CDR3 DNA reads TGCTGTGCTAAGAGCGGGATACTTGTCAAAAACATTCAGTACTTC. This codes for CCAKSGILVKNIQYF. V gene TRBV20-1 combines with J gene TRBJ2-4, with 7 bases lining up with TRBD2. The CDR3 has 15 residues. Germline lookup yields CDR1 DFQATT and CDR2 SNEGSKA (reference sequence).

This chain joins TRBV2 and TRBJ2-7; 13 nucleotides agree with TRBD2. The CDR3 runs 13 residues. V was clipped by 7 bases and J by 12 bases; unmatched bases: 9. Looked up from germline, CDR1 is SNHLY and CDR2 is FYNNEI. The CDR3: CASNRLAGGRGYF. CDR3 in DNA: TGTGCCAGCAACCGACTAGCGGGGGGCCGGGGGTACTTC. Full variable domain (rest looked up from reference TRBV2 and TRBJ2-7): EPEVTQTPSHQVTQMGQEVILRCVPISNHLYFYWYRQILGQKVEFLVSFYNNEISEKSEIFDDQFSVERPDGSNFTLKIRSTKLEDSAMYFCASNRLAGGRGYFGPGTRLTVT.

This clonotype was counted many times. The chain combines TRBV3-1 with TRBJ2-5; TRBD2 matches at 9 bases. This CDR3 spans 14 amino acids. Trimming cost V 3 bases and J 5 bases; bases outside gene matches: 4. Germline lookup yields CDR1 LGHDT and CDR2 YNNKEL (reference sequence). The CDR3: CASSQSSGAETQYF. The CDR3 DNA is TGTGCCAGCAGCCAGTCTAGCGGGGCCGAGACCCAGTACTTC.

In this sample, this clonotype turned up many times. The rearrangement joins TRBV5-1 to TRBJ2-7; D may correspond to TRBD1 or TRBD2 (6 bases each). CDR3 length equals 14 residues. In germline, CDR1 is SGHRS, CDR2 YFSETQ. V was clipped by 5 bases and J by 3 bases, with 15 bases between them. The DNA for the CDR3 is TGCGCCAGCAGATTAACCGAGGGGGGCTACGAGCAGTACTTC. Translating gives CASRLTEGGYEQYF.

The chain recombines TRBV28 with TRBJ2-1, with 8 nucleotides matching TRBD1. V lost 5 bases to trimming and J lost 4 bases; unmatched junction nucleotides: 19. Germline V gene sequence: CDR1 MDHEN, CDR2 SYDVKM. CDR3 length: 19 amino acids. This CDR3 reads CASSTPDRDTGRMYNEQFF. As DNA, the CDR3 is TGTGCCAGCAGTACACCGGACAGGGACACAGGGAGGATGTACAATGAGCAGTTCTTC.

This clonotype was detected many times. J is TRBJ1-6 and V is TRBV6-2 or TRBV6-3, with 7 bases that match TRBD1. Germline loops: CDR1 MNHEY, CDR2 SVGEGT. V lost 0 bases to trimming and J lost 7 bases; unmatched junction nucleotides: 15. The CDR3 is made up of 19 amino acids. CDR3: CASSYSSFRPGQKNSPLHF. Written as DNA, the CDR3 is TGTGCCAGCAGTTACTCTTCGTTCCGACCGGGACAGAAGAATTCACCCCTCCACTTT.

V and J are TRBV29-1 and TRBJ1-5; D possibly corresponds to TRBD1 (5 bases). Per the germline V gene, CDR1 is SQVTM and CDR2 is ANQGSEA. This CDR3 has 19 amino acids. V lost 0 bases and J 3 bases, leaving 24 bases between the germline ends. CDR3 sequence: CSVEDHSERSTVPNQPQHF. Written as DNA, the CDR3 is TGCAGCGTTGAAGATCACTCAGAACGGTCGACAGTTCCCAATCAGCCCCAGCATTTT.

This clonotype was found many times. The gene calls are TRBV7-2 and TRBJ2-3, with D uncertain. Germline CDR1 is SGHTA and CDR2 is FQGNSA. V was shortened by 1 base and J by 5 bases, with 4 bases between the two germline ends. The CDR3 has 12 residues. The CDR3 DNA follows: TGTGCCAGCAGCTTAGATGAAGATACGCAGTATTTT. It yields the protein CASSLDEDTQYF.

This clonotype appeared many times. The chain combines TRBV20-1 with TRBJ2-3, with TRBD2 as a possible D gene (7 bases). In germline, CDR1 is DFQATT, CDR2 SNEGSKA (reference sequence). The V end lost 1 base, the J end lost 3 bases, and 17 bases lay between the germline ends. The CDR3 has 16 amino acids. CDR3: CSARALQGGRTDTQYF. In nucleotides, the CDR3 is TGCAGTGCTAGAGCTTTACAGGGAGGGCGGACAGATACGCAGTATTTT.

This clonotype was seen ten or more times. The chain has TRBV7-9 and TRBJ1-1, with D uncertain. V was shortened by 1 base and J by 1 base, with 16 bases between the two germline ends. CDR1 is SEHNR and CDR2 is FQNEAQ in the germline V gene (reference sequence). This CDR3 contains 17 residues. CDR3 sequence: CASSLDLTGAGNTEAFF. The CDR3 nucleotides read TGTGCCAGCAGCTTAGATCTTACGGGCGCGGGGAACACTGAAGCTTTCTTT. The full variable domain, its missing parts supplied by reference TRBV7-9 and TRBJ1-1, is DTGVSQNPRHKITKRGQNVTFRCDPISEHNRLYWYRQTLGQGPEFLTYFQNEAQLEKSRLLSDRFSAERPKGSFSTLEIQRTEQGDSAMYLCASSLDLTGAGNTEAFFGQGTRLTVV.

This clonotype came up many times. The J gene is TRBJ1-2, the V gene TRBV6-2 or TRBV6-3, with D possibly TRBD1 on 5 matching bases. Germline V CDR1 and CDR2: MNHEY, SVGEGT. Trimming shortened V by 8 bases and J by 2 bases, and 18 bases separated the two germline ends. The CDR3 sequence is 15 residues long. Here the CDR3 reads CASSSGHFINYGYTF. CDR3 nucleotide sequence: TGTGCCAGCTCTTCGGGGCACTTTATCAACTATGGCTACACCTTC.

This clonotype was counted ten times or more. This chain connects TRBV20-1 to TRBJ2-7; 12 nucleotides match TRBD2. Germline V CDR1 and CDR2: DFQATT, SNEGSKA (reference sequence). CDR3 length equals 13 residues. V trimming: 3 bases; J trimming: 6 bases; junction bases outside the gene matches: 3. The CDR3 here is CSARTSGSLEQYF. The CDR3 nucleotides are TGCAGTGCTAGGACTAGCGGGAGTCTCGAGCAGTACTTC.

This clonotype was observed a handful of times. This rearrangement joins TRBV18 to TRBJ2-5; D uncertain. Trimming left V 3 bases short and J 3 bases short, with 5 bases between. The CDR3 spans 12 residues. CDR1 is KGHSH and CDR2 is LQKENI in the germline V gene. The CDR3 sequence is CASSPMKETQYF. In DNA, the CDR3 is TGTGCCAGCTCACCGATGAAAGAGACCCAGTACTTC.

This clonotype was counted at least ten times. The chain carries TRBV12-3 or TRBV12-4 and TRBJ2-5; 8 positions match TRBD2. This CDR3 has 14 amino acids. After removal of 4 bases from V and 5 bases from J, the junction contained 6 bases not matched to a gene. The CDR3 nucleotides read TGTGCCAGCAGTTCCCCAGCGGGAGAGGAGACCCAGTACTTC. Its protein product is CASSSPAGEETQYF.

This clonotype was counted ten times or more. The chain uses TRBV7-3 and TRBJ1-5, with a possible D match to TRBD1 (6 bases). Germline lookup yields CDR1 SGHTA and CDR2 FQGTGA. Trimming removed 2 bases at V and 6 bases at J, with 17 bases between. The CDR3 runs 16 residues. The CDR3 loop reads CASSLWQGKDGQPQHF. The CDR3 DNA reads as TGTGCCAGCAGCTTATGGCAGGGGAAGGATGGTCAGCCCCAGCATTTT.

Ten or more counts support this clonotype. The chain links TRBV29-1 to TRBJ2-7, with D perhaps matching TRBD1 (5 bases). The CDR3 sequence is 13 residues long. V shed 4 bases and J shed 4 bases, with 14 bases lying between them. Germline V CDR1 and CDR2: SQVTM, ANQGSEA. The CDR3, as DNA: TGCAGCGTTGTCGAGCAGGGTTTATACGAGCAGTACTTC. As protein: CSVVEQGLYEQYF.

The sample holds many counts of this clonotype. This chain connects TRBV12-3 or TRBV12-4 to TRBJ2-1; D unclear. Trimming shortened V by 5 bases and J by 7 bases, and 12 bases separated the two germline ends. CDR3 length: 13 residues. CDR3 in DNA: TGTGCCAGCAGTCAGCCCGGACGGAATGAGCAGTTCTTC. Its translation: CASSQPGRNEQFF.

This clonotype came up many times. The CDR3, as DNA: TGCAGTGCTGGTGACAGAATTAACACTGAAGCTTTCTTT. As protein: CSAGDRINTEAFF. The chain uses TRBV20-1 and TRBJ1-1, with a possible D match to TRBD1 (5 bases). Germline V gene sequence: CDR1 DFQATT, CDR2 SNEGSKA (reference sequence). V was trimmed by 5 bases and J by 2 bases, leaving 12 bases between them. This CDR3 contains 13 residues.

This clonotype has at least ten counts. In DNA, the CDR3 is TGTGCCATCAGTGGGACTAGCGGGAGTTATGAGCAGTTCTTC. As protein: CAISGTSGSYEQFF. The chain has TRBV10-3 and TRBJ2-1; 13 nucleotides agree with TRBD2. There are 14 residues in the CDR3. Trimming at V came to 4 bases and at J to 8 bases, leaving 2 bases not matched to a gene. The germline CDR1 and CDR2 sequences are ENHRY and SYGVKD.

This clonotype was seen repeatedly, ten times or more. The J gene is TRBJ2-1, the V gene TRBV5-6, with D perhaps matching TRBD1 (6 bases). The V end was cut by 0 bases, the J end by 4 bases, with 8 bases between. CDR1 SGHDT and CDR2 YYEEEE come from the germline V gene. The CDR3 runs to 14 residues. As DNA, the CDR3 is TGTGCCAGCAGCTTGGCGGACAGATACAATGAGCAGTTCTTC. Protein sequence: CASSLADRYNEQFF. The variable domain in full, with the rest retrieved from reference TRBV5-6 and TRBJ2-1, is DAGVTQSPTHLIKTRGQQVTLRCSPKSGHDTVSWYQQALGQGPQFIFQYYEEEERQRGNFPDRFSGHQFPNYSSELNVNALLLGDSALYLCASSLADRYNEQFFGPGTRLTVL.

This clonotype was counted ten times or more. This chain connects TRBV9 to TRBJ1-4; 8 bases line up with TRBD1. The germline V gene encodes CDR1 SGDLS and CDR2 YYNGEE. The CDR3 runs 14 residues. Unmatched junction bases numbered 12, after V lost 3 bases and J lost 14 bases. CDR3 amino acids: CASSEKKFGDRLFF. The CDR3 coding sequence is TGTGCCAGCAGCGAAAAGAAGTTCGGGGACAGGCTGTTTTTT.

This clonotype was detected many times. This chain links TRBV29-1 with TRBJ2-7, with 10 bases that match TRBD1. J gave up 0 bases and V 1 base, and 0 bases lay outside the gene matches. This CDR3 is built from 14 residues. The germline V gene encodes CDR1 SQVTM and CDR2 ANQGSEA. The CDR3 region is CSVEGTGGSYEQYF. For the CDR3, the DNA is TGCAGCGTTGAAGGGACAGGGGGCTCCTACGAGCAGTACTTC.

This clonotype was seen many times. The chain uses TRBV25-1 and TRBJ2-1, with 8 bases that match TRBD1. The CDR3 runs to 16 residues. Trimming removed 1 base from V and 8 bases from J; junction bases left unmatched: 10. Germline CDR1 MGHDK, CDR2 SYGVNS. The DNA for the CDR3 is TGTGCCAGCAGTGAATTAGGGCAGGGGGCTCTGGATGAGCAGTTCTTC. The encoded protein is CASSELGQGALDEQFF. The whole variable domain, filled in from reference TRBV25-1 and TRBJ2-1, reads EADIYQTPRYLVIGTGKKITLECSQTMGHDKMYWYQQDPGMELHLIHYSYGVNSTEKGDLSSESTVSRIRTEHFPLTLESARPSHTSQYLCASSELGQGALDEQFFGPGTRLTVL.

This clonotype appeared many times. This chain links TRBV29-1 with TRBJ2-6; 12 bases map to TRBD1. Germline V CDR1 and CDR2: SQVTM, ANQGSEA. This CDR3 is built from 21 residues. V shed 2 bases, J shed 3 bases, and the junction held 17 bases outside the gene matches. The CDR3 spells CSVELWDRGLSRLDGANVLTF. The CDR3, as DNA: TGCAGCGTTGAACTGTGGGACAGGGGGCTTTCCCGGCTGGATGGGGCCAACGTCCTGACTTTC.

This clonotype was found many times. The CDR3 DNA is TGCAGTGCTAGACCAGGAAGGGGGGAGACCCAGTACTTC. Protein sequence: CSARPGRGETQYF. V and J are TRBV20-1 and TRBJ2-5; weak D call: TRBD1 (6 bases). Trimming pared 2 bases from V and 5 bases from J, leaving 12 bases between. The germline gives CDR1 DFQATT, CDR2 SNEGSKA (reference sequence). This CDR3 contains 13 residues.

The chain carries TRBV9 and TRBJ2-1, with 9 bases that match TRBD2. Germline CDR1 reads SGDLS; CDR2 reads YYNGEE. V lost 4 bases, J lost 4 bases, and 12 bases stayed unmatched. The CDR3 extends over 17 amino acids. In DNA, the CDR3 is TGTGCCAGCAGCTCAGAGGGTCGGCTAGCGGGGTACAATGAGCAGTTCTTC. It specifies CASSSEGRLAGYNEQFF.

At least ten counts were recorded for this clonotype. The chain has TRBV29-1 and TRBJ2-2, with D unclear. The germline V and J ends were trimmed by 3 bases and 1 base, with 3 bases remaining between them. CDR1 SQVTM and CDR2 ANQGSEA come from the germline V gene. The CDR3 loop spans 12 amino acids. The CDR3 loop reads CSVELNTGELFF. The CDR3 DNA reads as TGCAGCGTTGAGTTGAACACCGGGGAGCTGTTTTTT.

Many counts were recorded for this clonotype. V usage is TRBV7-2 and J usage is TRBJ2-7, with 9 nucleotides matching TRBD1. The germline V gene has CDR1 SGHTA and CDR2 FQGNSA. V lost 5 bases to trimming and J lost 4 bases; unmatched junction nucleotides: 6. The CDR3 is 14 amino acids. The CDR3 is CASSPRDREYEQYF. The CDR3 bases are TGTGCCAGCAGCCCGCGGGACAGGGAGTACGAGCAGTACTTC.

The gene calls are TRBV7-9 and TRBJ2-2, with D unresolved. This CDR3 has 15 residues. The germline V gene has CDR1 SEHNR and CDR2 FQNEAQ (reference sequence). V was trimmed by 6 bases and J by 3 bases, leaving 14 bases between them. CDR3 in amino acids: CASRFPRWDTGELFF. In DNA form, the CDR3 reads TGTGCCAGCAGATTCCCAAGGTGGGACACCGGGGAGCTGTTTTTT.